What follows is one TCR beta chain and its context. This table comes from immunoSEQ multiplex PCR, and its TCRdb copy is limited to in-frame clones, with some not included. The sample lists about 170,000 clones, over 85% occurring once. The data were obtained in a study of control samples from healthy donors and cancer patients. The CDR3 spans 15 residues. V lost 3 bases, J lost 6 bases, and 7 bases stayed unmatched. CDR1 and CDR2 from the germline V gene are MGHRA and YSYEKL. This receptor was obtained from a man aged 25 to 40 in good health. The V call is TRBV4-1, the J call TRBJ2-2, with 7 bases that match TRBD1. Sequenced sample: blood. The CDR3 is CASSQNRGKAGELFF. The DNA for the CDR3 is TGCGCCAGCAGCCAGAACAGGGGTAAGGCCGGGGAGCTGTTTTTT.